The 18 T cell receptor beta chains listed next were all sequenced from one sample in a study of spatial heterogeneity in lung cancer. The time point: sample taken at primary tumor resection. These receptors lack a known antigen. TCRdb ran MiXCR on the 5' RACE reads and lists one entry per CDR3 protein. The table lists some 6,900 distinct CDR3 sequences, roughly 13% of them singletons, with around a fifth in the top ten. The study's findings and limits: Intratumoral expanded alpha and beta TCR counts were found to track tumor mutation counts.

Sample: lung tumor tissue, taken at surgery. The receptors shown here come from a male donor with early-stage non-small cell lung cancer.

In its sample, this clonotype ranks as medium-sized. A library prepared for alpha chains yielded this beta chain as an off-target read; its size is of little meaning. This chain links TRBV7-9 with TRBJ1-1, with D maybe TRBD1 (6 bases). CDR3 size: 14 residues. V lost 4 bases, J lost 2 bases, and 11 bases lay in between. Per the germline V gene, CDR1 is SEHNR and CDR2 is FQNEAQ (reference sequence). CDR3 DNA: TGTGCCAGCAGCTCCCAACAGGGAAACACTGAAGCTTTCTTT. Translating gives CASSSQQGNTEAFF.

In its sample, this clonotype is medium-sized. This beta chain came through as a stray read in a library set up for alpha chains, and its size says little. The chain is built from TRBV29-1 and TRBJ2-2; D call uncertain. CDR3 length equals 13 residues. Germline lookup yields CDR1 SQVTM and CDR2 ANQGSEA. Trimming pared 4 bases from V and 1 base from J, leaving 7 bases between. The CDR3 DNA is TGCAGCGTTGCACACCTGAACACCGGGGAGCTGTTTTTT. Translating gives CSVAHLNTGELFF.

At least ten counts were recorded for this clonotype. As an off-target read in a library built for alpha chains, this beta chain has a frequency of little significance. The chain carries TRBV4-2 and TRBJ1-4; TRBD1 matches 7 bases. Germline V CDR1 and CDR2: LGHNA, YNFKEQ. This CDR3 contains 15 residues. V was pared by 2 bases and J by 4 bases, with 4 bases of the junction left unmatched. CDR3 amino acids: CASSQTGTDNEKLFF. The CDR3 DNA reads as TGTGCCAGCAGCCAAACCGGGACAGATAATGAAAAACTGTTTTTT.

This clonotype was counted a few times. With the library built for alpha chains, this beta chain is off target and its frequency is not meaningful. The CDR3 bases are TGTGCCAGCAGCCCGACAGGTCCCAGCTCCTACAATGAGCAGTTCTTC. It yields the protein CASSPTGPSSYNEQFF. The rearrangement links TRBV12-3 or TRBV12-4 to TRBJ2-1; D possibly corresponds to TRBD1 (6 bases). The CDR3 runs to 16 residues. With 6 bases removed from V and 0 bases from J, the gap between germline ends came to 15 bases.

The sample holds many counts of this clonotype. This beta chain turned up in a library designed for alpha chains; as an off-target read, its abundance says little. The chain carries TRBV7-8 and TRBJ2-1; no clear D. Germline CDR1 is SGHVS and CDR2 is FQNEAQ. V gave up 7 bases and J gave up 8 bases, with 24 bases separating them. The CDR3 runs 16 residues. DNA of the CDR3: TGTGCCAGCACCGACTCCTCCCCGCTGACTTTTTATGAGCAGTTCTTC. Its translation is CASTDSSPLTFYEQFF.

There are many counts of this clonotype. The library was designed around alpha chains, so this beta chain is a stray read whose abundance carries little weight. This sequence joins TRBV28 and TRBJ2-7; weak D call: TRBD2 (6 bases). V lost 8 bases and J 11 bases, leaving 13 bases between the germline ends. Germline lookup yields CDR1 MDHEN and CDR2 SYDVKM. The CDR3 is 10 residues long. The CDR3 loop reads CASFRERKYF. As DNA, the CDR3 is TGTGCCAGCTTCCGGGAGAGAAAGTACTTC.

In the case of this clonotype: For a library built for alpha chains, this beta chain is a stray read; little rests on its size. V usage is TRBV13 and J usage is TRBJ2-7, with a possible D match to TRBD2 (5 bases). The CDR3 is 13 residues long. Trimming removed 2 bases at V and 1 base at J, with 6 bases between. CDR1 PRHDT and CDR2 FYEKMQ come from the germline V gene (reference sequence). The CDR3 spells CASSLRTSYEQYF. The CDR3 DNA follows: TGTGCCAGCAGCTTACGGACTTCCTACGAGCAGTACTTC.

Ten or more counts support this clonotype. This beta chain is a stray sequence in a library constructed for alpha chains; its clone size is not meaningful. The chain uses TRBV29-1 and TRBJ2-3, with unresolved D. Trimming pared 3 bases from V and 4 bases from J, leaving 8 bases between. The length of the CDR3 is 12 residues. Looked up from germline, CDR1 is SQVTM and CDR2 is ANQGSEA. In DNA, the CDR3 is TGCAGCGTTGACCAGCGTGCAGATACGCAGTATTTT. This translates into CSVDQRADTQYF.

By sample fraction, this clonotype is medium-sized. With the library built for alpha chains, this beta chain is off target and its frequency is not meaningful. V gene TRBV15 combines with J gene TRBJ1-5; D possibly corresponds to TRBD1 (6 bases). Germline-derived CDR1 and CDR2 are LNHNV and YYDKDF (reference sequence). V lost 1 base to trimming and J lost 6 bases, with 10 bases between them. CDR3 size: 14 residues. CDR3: CATSRAGEGQPQHF. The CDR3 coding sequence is TGTGCCACCAGCAGAGCAGGGGAAGGTCAGCCCCAGCATTTT.

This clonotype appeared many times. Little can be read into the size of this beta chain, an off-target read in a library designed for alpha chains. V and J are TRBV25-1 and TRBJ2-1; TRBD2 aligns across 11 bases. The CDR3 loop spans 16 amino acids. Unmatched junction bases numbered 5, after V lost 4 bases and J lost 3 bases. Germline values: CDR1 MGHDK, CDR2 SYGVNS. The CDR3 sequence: CASSAPGTSGYNEQFF. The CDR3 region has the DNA TGTGCCAGCAGTGCGCCCGGGACTAGCGGCTACAATGAGCAGTTCTTC.

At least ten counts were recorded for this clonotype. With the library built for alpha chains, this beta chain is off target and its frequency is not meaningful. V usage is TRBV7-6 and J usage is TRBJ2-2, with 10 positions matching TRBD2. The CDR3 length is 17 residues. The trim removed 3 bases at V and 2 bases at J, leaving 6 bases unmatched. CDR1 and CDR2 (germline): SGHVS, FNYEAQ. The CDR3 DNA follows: TGTGCCAGCAGCTTCGAAAGCGGGAGGGCCAACACCGGGGAGCTGTTTTTT. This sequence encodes CASSFESGRANTGELFF.

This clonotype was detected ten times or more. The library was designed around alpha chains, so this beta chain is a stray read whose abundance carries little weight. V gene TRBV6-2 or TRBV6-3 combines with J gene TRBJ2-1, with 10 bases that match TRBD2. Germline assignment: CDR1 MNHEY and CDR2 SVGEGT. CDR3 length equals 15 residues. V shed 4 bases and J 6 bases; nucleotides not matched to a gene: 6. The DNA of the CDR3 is TGTGCCAGCAGTTTGAGCGGGAGGGCAAGCAATGAGCAGTTCTTC. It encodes CASSLSGRASNEQFF.

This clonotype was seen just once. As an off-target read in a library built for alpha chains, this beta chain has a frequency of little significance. CDR3 bases: TGTGCCAGCAGTGAAGCGCTAGGCTATCAGCCCCAGCATTTT. This encodes CASSEALGYQPQHF. The chain recombines TRBV6-1 with TRBJ1-5; D uncertain. The germline CDR1 and CDR2 sequences are MNHNS and SASEGT. The germline V and J ends were trimmed by 0 bases and 5 bases, with 8 bases remaining between them. The CDR3 covers 14 residues.

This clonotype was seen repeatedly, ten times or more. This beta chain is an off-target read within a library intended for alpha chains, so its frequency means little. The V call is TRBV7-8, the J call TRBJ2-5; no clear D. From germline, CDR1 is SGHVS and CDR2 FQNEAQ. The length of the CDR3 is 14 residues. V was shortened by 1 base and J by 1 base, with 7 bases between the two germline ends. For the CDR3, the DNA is TGTGCCAGCAGCTTAGGGGCAGCCCAAGAGACCCAGTACTTC. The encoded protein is CASSLGAAQETQYF.

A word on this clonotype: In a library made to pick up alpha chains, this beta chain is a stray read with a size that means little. The CDR3 DNA reads as TGTGCCAGCAATTGGGCAGGCGGGGACCCATACGAGCAGTACTTC. It yields the protein CASNWAGGDPYEQYF. V gene TRBV7-9 combines with J gene TRBJ2-7; D perhaps matches TRBD2 (6 bases). Trimming stripped 7 bases from V and 4 bases from J, with 20 bases between. CDR1 is SEHNR, CDR2 FQNEAQ, per germline (reference sequence). CDR3 length: 15 residues.

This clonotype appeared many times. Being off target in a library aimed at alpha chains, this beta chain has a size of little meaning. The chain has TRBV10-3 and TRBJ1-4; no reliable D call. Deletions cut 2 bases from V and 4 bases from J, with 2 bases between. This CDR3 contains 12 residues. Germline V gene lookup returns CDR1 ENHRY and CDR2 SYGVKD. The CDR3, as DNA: TGTGCCATCAGTGAGAGTAATGAAAAACTGTTTTTT. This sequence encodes CAISESNEKLFF.

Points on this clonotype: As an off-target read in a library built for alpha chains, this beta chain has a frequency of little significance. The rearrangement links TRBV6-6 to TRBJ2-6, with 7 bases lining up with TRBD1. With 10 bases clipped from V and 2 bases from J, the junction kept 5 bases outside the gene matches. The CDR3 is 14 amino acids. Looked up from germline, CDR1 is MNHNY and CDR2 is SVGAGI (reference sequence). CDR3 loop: CAIRQGTGANVLTF. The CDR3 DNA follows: TGTGCCATCCGACAGGGCACTGGGGCCAACGTCCTGACTTTC.

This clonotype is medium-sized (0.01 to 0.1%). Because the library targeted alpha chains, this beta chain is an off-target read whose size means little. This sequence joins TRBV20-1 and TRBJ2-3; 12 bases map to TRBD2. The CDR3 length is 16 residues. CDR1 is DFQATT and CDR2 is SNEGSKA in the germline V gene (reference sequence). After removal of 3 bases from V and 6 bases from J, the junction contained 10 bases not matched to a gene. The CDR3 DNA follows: TGCAGTGCTAGTCCCCTAGCGGGAGGGCATATGGATACGCAGTATTTT. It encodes CSASPLAGGHMDTQYF.